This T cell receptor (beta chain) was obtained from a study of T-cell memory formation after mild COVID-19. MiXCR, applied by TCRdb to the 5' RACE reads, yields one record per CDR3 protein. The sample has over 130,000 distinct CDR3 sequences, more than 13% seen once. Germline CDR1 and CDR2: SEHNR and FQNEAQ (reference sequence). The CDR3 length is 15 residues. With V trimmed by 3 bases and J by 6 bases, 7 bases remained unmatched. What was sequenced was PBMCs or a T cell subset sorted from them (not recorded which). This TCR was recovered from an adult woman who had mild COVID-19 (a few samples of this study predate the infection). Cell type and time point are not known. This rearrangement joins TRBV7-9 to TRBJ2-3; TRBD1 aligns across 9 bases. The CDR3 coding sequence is TGTGCCAGCAGCTTGGTACAGGGGGCGGGGGATACGCAGTATTTT. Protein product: CASSLVQGAGDTQYF.